This T cell receptor beta chain was retrieved from a study of T cell repertoires in cytomegalovirus infection. Study-level information: Researchers turned to recently identified HLA-C-restricted CMV epitopes as well as well-studied HLA-B-restricted ones. It was the public TCR beta signatures that indicated both CMV infection and matching HLA type. Study results and caveats: Individuals carrying CMV plus the relevant HLA were identified by cumulative frequency of public TCR beta families. HLA-C-restricted TCR beta clonotypes specific for CMV led the ex vivo response.

This CDR3 contains 14 residues. Germline lookup yields CDR1 SEHNR and CDR2 FQNEAQ (reference sequence). V dropped 1 base and J dropped 1 base, with 7 bases sitting between them. MiXCR, applied by TCRdb to the reads, yields one record per CDR3 protein. In the table there are fewer than 900,000 distinct CDR3 sequences, about 29% of which are singletons. This clonotype appeared many times. Its antigen is not known. The chain employs TRBV7-9 and TRBJ2-5; the D is unclear. Sequencing used cultured CD8+ T cells from PBMCs, obtained from culture after CMV antigen stimulation. The origin of this receptor is a human donor in good health (CMV status not recorded). Some clones in this sample may be carry-over from other donors' samples. The CDR3 DNA reads TGTGCCAGCAGCTTAGAAGGTTCCCAAGAGACCCAGTACTTC. It yields the protein CASSLEGSQETQYF.